This TCR beta chain was profiled in a study of blood T cells in healthy people across ages. General observations from the study: Shifts in expanded clonotypes may have been confounded by donor CMV status, which was unknown.

For the second PCR, which ran for roughly 7 to 11 cycles, a sample-barcoded 5' primer and a J-beta primer mix were used. TCRdb redid the calling of the 5' RACE reads with MiXCR, one entry per CDR3 protein. This sample carries some 1,000,000 distinct CDR3 sequences, around 25% of them seen once, and the ten largest clones take approximately 0.71%. The CDR3 totals 13 residues. V was pared by 4 bases and J by 5 bases, with 3 bases of the junction left unmatched. Germline lookup yields CDR1 PRHDT and CDR2 FYEKMQ (reference sequence). In this sample, this clonotype turned up a few times. Its antigen remains unknown. This sample also belongs to another study, concerning T cells of mothers and their children. That work states: Reads obtained per mother exceeded 10 million TCR beta CDR3 reads, with several million obtained per child.

The TCR was taken from a girl between 2 and 10 years old in good health. The sample consisted of blood. The chain is built from TRBV13 and TRBJ2-5; 8 nucleotides line up with TRBD2. The CDR3 spells CASSWTSNETQYF. The CDR3 DNA reads TGTGCCAGCAGCTGGACTAGCAACGAGACCCAGTACTTC.